The 3 T cell receptor beta chains below were found in one sample sequenced in a study of tissue T cells after allogeneic stem cell transplantation. Libraries were prepared by immunoSEQ multiplex PCR; TCRdb keeps only in-frame clonotypes and omits some of them. The sample consists of about 22,000 clones, 55% to 80% of them appearing once. Sequenced: spleen. Receptors were obtained from a female BALB/c mouse in good health. The mouse line has the MHC haplotype H2-d.

This clone was counted a single time. Gene names are the mouse ones. The observed sequence ends 1 residue before the CDR3 terminus, with the missing tail filled in from the germline J gene. This chain joins TRBV1 and TRBJ1-2; D not certain. CDR1 is NSQYPW and CDR2 is LRSPGD in the germline V gene (reference sequence). This CDR3 is built from 14 residues. The V end was cut by 4 bases, the J end by 3 bases, with 12 bases between. Partial CDR3 DNA: TGCACCTGCAGTGGTCGACCACCCTACTCCGACTACACC. It codes for CTCSGRPPYSDYT. The CDR3 as a whole reads CTCSGRPPYSDYTF.

Notes on this clone: Genes and germline are mouse. The read falls 1 residue short of the CDR3 end, and the missing part is taken from the germline J gene. The V gene is TRBV31, the J gene TRBJ2-7; tentatively, D is TRBD1 (5 bases). The CDR3 length is 12 residues. Trimming cost V 3 bases and J 6 bases, with 12 bases left between them. CDR1 and CDR2 (germline): GKSSPN, SITVG. CDR3 loop: CAWRAQGFEQYF. The part of the CDR3 DNA that was read is TGTGCCTGGAGGGCTCAGGGTTTTGAACAGTAC.

With respect to this clone: Genes and germline come from the mouse. The read stops 1 residue short of the end of the CDR3; the missing end is completed from the germline J gene. V gene TRBV20 combines with J gene TRBJ1-4; no firm D call. The germline gives CDR1 GFQATS, CDR2 STVNSAI. This CDR3 region has 13 residues. With 1 base removed from V and 3 bases from J, the gap between germline ends came to 6 bases. The DNA read from the CDR3 is TGTGGTGCTAGGGGGCCAGCCAACGAAAGATTATTT. Its translation is CGARGPANERLF. The whole CDR3 protein reads CGARGPANERLFF.